This T cell receptor beta chain was identified during a study of blood T cell repertoires in COVID-19. Study background: The United States, Italy and Spain supplied acute and convalescent COVID-19 samples. T cells, B-cell-depleted T cells, or PBMCs provided the cDNA or gDNA that served as material.

The CDR3 spans 16 residues. Germline CDR1 KGHDR, CDR2 SFDVKD. Per the study methods: It was from reference gene primer amplification that nucleated cell counts were estimated. Using immunoSEQ multiplex PCR, the repertoire was profiled, and TCRdb retains in-frame clones only, with some absent. V and J calls and clone size are those listed in that table; D and trimming were worked out from the DNA. The table shows 22,000 or so clones, with 91% occurring only once. Worth noting for this clone: The junction departs from germline at one end; a sequencing error may be responsible.

The chain employs TRBV24-1 and TRBJ2-3; 11 nucleotides align to TRBD1. Material: peripheral blood. This TCR was recovered from a human donor in a cohort sampled during active COVID-19. CDR3 sequence (DNA): TGTGCCGCCAGTGACCGGACAGGGGGCCTACTAGATACGCAGTATTTT. It is translated as CAASDRTGGLLDTQYF.